This T cell receptor (beta chain) was documented in a study of cytomegalovirus exposure and HLA in healthy donors. Notes on the study in general: Generally TCR sequences proved uncommon, though certain public TCRs appeared in numerous donors. Associated with cytomegalovirus, according to the listing, were 150 to 200 TCR beta chains.

PCR was performed using 60 Vbeta and 13 Jbeta primers. Profiled with immunoSEQ multiplex PCR; TCRdb holds only in-frame clones, not every one. In the table there are tens of thousands of clones, around 77% of which are singletons. V dropped 7 bases and J dropped 7 bases, with 13 bases sitting between them. This CDR3 region has 12 residues. CDR1 and CDR2 (germline): GTSNPN, SVGIG (reference sequence). Comment on this clone: Its antigen is as yet unknown.

Sequenced sample: PBMCs. The receptor was isolated from a man under 40 in good health and CMV-seronegative. The chain couples TRBV30 to TRBJ1-4; the D is unclear. The CDR3 here is CALGQDFEKLFF. As DNA, the CDR3 is TGTGCCTTGGGTCAGGACTTTGAAAAACTGTTTTTT.